This T cell receptor (beta chain) was profiled in a study of T cell responses to AZD1222 COVID-19 vaccine. Study context: Some second doses came at about 4 weeks and others at about 12 weeks; these were pooled.

Here immunoSEQ multiplex PCR was the method, and the copy in TCRdb shows in-frame clones only, minus some. In the table there are 150,000 or so clones, 90% to 95% of which are singletons. In this sample, this clone turned up once. This specimen consisted of peripheral blood, obtained on day 0 of AZD1222 vaccination. This TCR derives from an adult in good health.

CDR3 sequence: CASSLGRGVVNTEAFF. CDR3 coding DNA: TGCGCCAGCAGCTTGGGTAGGGGTGTAGTGAACACTGAAGCTTTCTTT. The chain employs TRBV5-1 and TRBJ1-1; D might be TRBD1 (5 bases). V lost 0 bases and J lost 0, with 12 bases in between. The V gene's germline CDR1 is SGHRS and CDR2 YFSETQ. The CDR3 consists of 16 residues.